This T cell receptor (beta chain) was recovered during a study of OX40 agonist ivuxolimab in advanced cancers. Measured with immunoSEQ multiplex PCR; TCRdb has only the in-frame clones, and not every one. There are 100,000 to 130,000 clones in the sample; approximately 90% occur only once, and approximately 1.2% lies in the top ten. Trimming removed 3 bases from V and 6 bases from J; junction bases left unmatched: 7. The CDR3 is 15 amino acids. CDR1 is LNHDA and CDR2 is SQIVND in the germline V gene (reference sequence). This sequence originates from an adult with an advanced solid tumor such as melanoma, head and neck, liver or kidney cancer. The material sequenced was CD4+ or CD8+ T cells sorted from blood, taken in a trial of the OX40 agonist ivuxolimab. The V gene is TRBV19, the J gene TRBJ1-4; 7 nucleotides align to TRBD1. The CDR3 DNA is TGTGCCAGTAGTATGATGAGGGGGCTGGATGAAAAACTGTTTTTT. Protein sequence: CASSMMRGLDEKLFF.